The 26 T cell receptor beta chains given below trace back to one sample, sequenced in a study of radiotherapy plus CTLA-4 blockade in lung cancer. Generated by immunoSEQ multiplex PCR, the TCRdb table keeps only in-frame clones and is missing some. The sample lists tens of thousands of clones, 75% to 90% occurring once. The specimen comprised peripheral blood, sampled from a patient treated with radiotherapy plus ipilimumab. The receptors stem from a human donor with non-small cell lung cancer that progressed on radiotherapy plus ipilimumab.

The genes are TRBV12-5 and TRBJ2-3; D is undetermined. The CDR3 totals 13 residues. From germline, CDR1 is LGHNT and CDR2 FRNRAP. V dropped 11 bases and J dropped 0 bases, with 12 bases sitting between them. CDR3 protein: CASRQTSTDTQYF. In nucleotides, the CDR3 is TGTGCTTCCCGGCAGACTAGCACAGATACGCAGTATTTT.

This clone occurred a few times. The sample contains more than one DNA sequence encoding this CDR3. This chain joins TRBV7-9 and TRBJ1-1; D is ambiguous. There are 11 residues in the CDR3. Looked up from germline, CDR1 is SEHNR and CDR2 is FQNEAQ (reference sequence). V was pared by 5 bases and J by 4 bases, with 5 bases between. The CDR3, as DNA: TGTGCCAGCAGCAGTAGCACTGAAGCTTTCTTT. It yields the protein CASSSSTEAFF. Using reference TRBV7-9 and TRBJ1-1 for the parts outside the CDR3, the full variable domain is DTGVSQNPRHKITKRGQNVTFRCDPISEHNRLYWYRQTLGQGPEFLTYFQNEAQLEKSRLLSDRFSAERPKGSFSTLEIQRTEQGDSAMYLCASSSSTEAFFGQGTRLTVV.

V and J are TRBV9 and TRBJ2-3, with TRBD2 matching 10 bases. Germline V gives CDR1 SGDLS, CDR2 YYNGEE. V lost 1 base, J lost 0 bases, and 8 bases stayed unmatched. CDR3 size: 18 residues. CDR3 bases: TGTGCCAGCAGCGTACAGACTAGCGGGCGGAGTAGCACAGATACGCAGTATTTT. This codes for CASSVQTSGRSSTDTQYF.

V and J are TRBV6-6 and TRBJ1-2, with TRBD1 identical over 7 bases. Germline CDR1 reads MNHNY; CDR2 reads SVGAGI (reference sequence). With V trimmed by 6 bases and J by 6 bases, 13 bases remained unmatched. CDR3 length: 15 amino acids. CDR3 sequence (DNA): TGTGCCAGCAGCCGCAGTATAGGGGGCAGCCATGGCTACACCTTC. As protein: CASSRSIGGSHGYTF.

The genes are TRBV19 and TRBJ1-6; 7 bases fit TRBD1. V lost 5 bases and J lost 6; bases outside the gene matches: 19. CDR1 is LNHDA and CDR2 is SQIVND in the germline V gene (reference sequence). The length of the CDR3 is 19 residues. CDR3: CASSPIAINRDSFNSPLHF. CDR3 nucleotides: TGTGCCAGTAGTCCAATAGCGATAAACCGGGACAGCTTTAATTCACCCCTCCACTTT.

The genes are TRBV4-1 and TRBJ1-1, with 7 bases matching TRBD1. The junction had 5 bases not matched to a gene; V was cut back by 0 bases and J by 4 bases. The CDR3 is 15 amino acids. CDR1 and CDR2 from the germline V gene are MGHRA and YSYEKL. Here the CDR3 DNA reads TGCGCCAGCAGCCAAGATGGCTCAGGGGGCACTGAAGCTTTCTTT. Translation: CASSQDGSGGTEAFF.

J is TRBJ2-7 and V is TRBV19; tentatively, D is TRBD2 (6 bases). The CDR3 has 16 amino acids. V was trimmed by 0 bases and J by 3 bases, leaving 15 bases between them. CDR1 and CDR2 (germline): LNHDA, SQIVND (reference sequence). The CDR3 sequence: CASSIEAAGKVYEQYF. The CDR3 region has the DNA TGTGCCAGTAGTATAGAGGCGGCGGGGAAAGTCTACGAGCAGTACTTC.

The gene calls are TRBV11-1 and TRBJ2-5; 10 nucleotides line up with TRBD2. This CDR3 spans 17 amino acids. Germline V gene data show CDR1 as SGHAT and CDR2 as FQDESV (reference sequence). Trimming cost V 5 bases and J 0 bases; bases outside gene matches: 9. Written as DNA, the CDR3 is TGTGCCAGCAGCAAACTTGGACTAGCGGCGTACCAAGAGACCCAGTACTTC. It encodes CASSKLGLAAYQETQYF.

This chain joins TRBV6-5 and TRBJ2-7, with TRBD2 matching 8 bases. Trimming removed 2 bases from V and 4 bases from J; junction bases left unmatched: 4. Germline CDR1 is MNHEY and CDR2 is SVGAGI. This CDR3 comprises 14 residues. CDR3 amino acids: CASSYEGLGYEQYF. Here the CDR3 DNA reads TGTGCCAGCAGTTACGAGGGACTAGGGTACGAGCAGTACTTC.

The genes are TRBV7-2 and TRBJ2-7; 9 nucleotides align to TRBD2. CDR1 and CDR2 from the germline V gene are SGHTA and FQGNSA. The CDR3 length is 14 residues. Germline trimming cut 2 bases from V and 6 bases from J; bases unmatched to any gene: 5. The CDR3 sequence is CASSLLAGSFEQYF. In DNA form, the CDR3 reads TGTGCCAGCAGCTTACTAGCGGGGAGTTTCGAGCAGTACTTC.

This clone was counted between two and nine times. This chain uses TRBV4-3 with TRBJ2-5, with TRBD2 as a possible D gene (6 bases). The CDR3 runs to 15 residues. Germline V lookup: CDR1 LGHNA, CDR2 YSLEER. V was pared by 0 bases and J by 5 bases, with 13 bases between. This chain's CDR3 is CASSQEGVSGETQYF. The CDR3, as DNA: TGCGCCAGCAGCCAAGAAGGAGTTAGCGGCGAGACCCAGTACTTC.

The V gene is TRBV21-1, the J gene TRBJ2-1; TRBD1, as called in the table, went unchecked against the DNA. TRBV21-1 is noted as a pseudogene. The CDR3 has 15 residues. The CDR3 sequence: CASSKGAPYGNEQFF. The CDR3 DNA reads TGTGCCAGCAGCAAAGGGGCCCCATACGGCAATGAGCAGTTCTTC.

On this clone: The sample holds other DNA sequences that translate to the same CDR3. The J gene is TRBJ1-5, the V gene TRBV5-1; TRBD1 agrees at 7 bases. V lost 4 bases and J lost 5; bases outside the gene matches: 6. Germline assignment: CDR1 SGHRS and CDR2 YFSETQ. The CDR3 contains 14 residues. CDR3 residues: CASSPGTGDQPQHF. The CDR3 DNA reads TGCGCCAGCAGCCCCGGAACAGGGGATCAGCCCCAGCATTTT.

This clone was observed a handful of times. The chain links TRBV5-1 to TRBJ1-4; no definite D call. The CDR3 has 17 residues. The germline V gene has CDR1 SGHRS and CDR2 YFSETQ. Between the trimmed V and J ends, which lost 0 bases and 0 bases, there was a span of 12 bases. The CDR3 loop reads CASSLAMGAATNEKLFF. The CDR3 DNA reads TGCGCCAGCAGCTTGGCGATGGGAGCTGCAACTAATGAAAAACTGTTTTTT.

The genes are TRBV11-2 and TRBJ2-2, with D uncertain. The germline gives CDR1 SGHAT, CDR2 FQNNGV. Trimming shortened V by 6 bases and J by 7 bases, and 12 bases separated the two germline ends. The CDR3 runs to 13 residues. CDR3 bases: TGTGCCAGCAGAGCCGCCGTGAACGGGGAGCTGTTTTTT. Translating gives CASRAAVNGELFF.

This clone has just one count. The chain employs TRBV19 and TRBJ1-6, with 8 bases matching TRBD1. Germline CDR1 is LNHDA and CDR2 is SQIVND (reference sequence). The ends lost 6 bases at V and 9 bases at J; junction bases unmatched: 4. There are 13 residues in the CDR3. This CDR3 reads CASRGDRPSPLHF. CDR3 DNA: TGTGCCAGTAGAGGGGACAGGCCTTCACCCCTCCACTTT.

The CDR3 region is CASSPGTSTYNEQFF. CDR3 DNA: TGTGCCAGCAGCCCCGGGACTAGCACCTACAATGAGCAGTTCTTC. The chain recombines TRBV7-3 with TRBJ2-1; TRBD2 aligns across 9 bases. This CDR3 contains 15 residues. J was trimmed by 2 bases and V by 5 bases; bases with no gene match: 4. From germline, CDR1 is SGHTA and CDR2 FQGTGA.

The rearrangement joins TRBV7-9 to TRBJ1-6, with a weak D call TRBD1 (5 bases). The germline gives CDR1 SEHNR, CDR2 FQNEAQ (reference sequence). This CDR3 spans 15 amino acids. Trimming stripped 3 bases from V and 4 bases from J, with 10 bases between. Written as DNA, the CDR3 is TGTGCCAGCAGCTTTAGTGGGGGGTATAATTCACCCCTCCACTTT. Protein: CASSFSGGYNSPLHF.

This sequence joins TRBV19 and TRBJ1-5; D remains unclear. Trimming pared 4 bases from V and 2 bases from J, leaving 12 bases between. Germline V lookup: CDR1 LNHDA, CDR2 SQIVND (reference sequence). This CDR3 is built from 15 residues. The chain's CDR3 is CASSNTQVGNQPQHF. The CDR3 DNA sequence: TGTGCCAGTAGTAACACTCAGGTGGGCAATCAGCCCCAGCATTTT.

The V and J genes are TRBV9 and TRBJ2-1, with 9 bases identical to TRBD2. CDR3 length: 16 residues. Per germline, CDR1 SGDLS and CDR2 YYNGEE. V was pared by 5 bases and J by 7 bases, with 13 bases of the junction left unmatched. This CDR3 is CASSALAAGGRNEQFF. In DNA, the CDR3 is TGTGCCAGCAGTGCGCTCGCGGCGGGGGGGCGAAATGAGCAGTTCTTC.

V gene TRBV19 combines with J gene TRBJ1-5; no clear D. CDR1 and CDR2 (germline): LNHDA, SQIVND (reference sequence). The V end was cut by 2 bases, the J end by 2 bases, with 10 bases between. The CDR3 contains 15 residues. CDR3 in amino acids: CASSIIERGNQPQHF. Here the CDR3 DNA reads TGTGCCAGTAGTATAATTGAGAGGGGCAATCAGCCCCAGCATTTT. Full variable domain (missing parts from reference TRBV19 and TRBJ1-5): DGGITQSPKYLFRKEGQNVTLSCEQNLNHDAMYWYRQDPGQGLRLIYYSQIVNDFQKGDIAEGYSVSREKKESFPLTVTSAQKNPTAFYLCASSIIERGNQPQHFGDGTRLSIL.

The genes are TRBV9 and TRBJ2-1; 8 bases match TRBD1. CDR1 and CDR2 from the germline V gene are SGDLS and YYNGEE. This CDR3 contains 14 residues. J was trimmed by 6 bases and V by 0 bases; bases with no gene match: 2. CDR3 DNA sequence: TGTGCCAGCAGCGTAGAACAGGGGGGCAATGAGCAGTTCTTC. Its protein is CASSVEQGGNEQFF.

The chain uses TRBV4-1 and TRBJ1-6; 9 bases agree with TRBD1. The ends lost 1 base at V and 9 bases at J; junction bases unmatched: 13. The germline V gene encodes CDR1 MGHRA and CDR2 YSYEKL. CDR3 length: 18 residues. The CDR3 region has the DNA TGCGCCAGCAGCCAAGGTGCCGGGACAGGGTATTGGGGTTCACCCCTCCACTTT. Amino acid sequence: CASSQGAGTGYWGSPLHF.

The CDR3 loop reads CASSPLDTQYF. The CDR3 region has the DNA TGTGCCAGCAGCCCACTAGATACGCAGTATTTT. The rearrangement uses TRBV7-2 and TRBJ2-3; D is uncertain. The CDR3 contains 11 residues. V gave up 5 bases and J gave up 5 bases, with 5 bases separating them. Looked up from germline, CDR1 is SGHTA and CDR2 is FQGNSA.

In this sample, this clone turned up once. The rearrangement uses TRBV7-3 and TRBJ2-1; TRBD1 agrees at 7 bases. Germline lookup yields CDR1 SGHTA and CDR2 FQGTGA. The CDR3 covers 12 residues. After removal of 5 bases from V and 9 bases from J, the junction contained 4 bases not matched to a gene. CDR3 in amino acids: CASSQQGREQFF. CDR3 nucleotides: TGTGCCAGCAGCCAACAGGGGCGTGAGCAGTTCTTC.

The V gene is TRBV5-4, the J gene TRBJ2-7; 11 bases align to TRBD2. This CDR3 has 13 residues. The V gene end was trimmed by 7 bases and the J gene end by 4 bases; junction bases not matched to a gene: 4. Per germline, CDR1 SGHNT and CDR2 YYREEE (reference sequence). CDR3: CASSSGGFYEQYF. CDR3 in DNA: TGTGCCAGCTCTAGCGGGGGGTTTTACGAGCAGTACTTC.